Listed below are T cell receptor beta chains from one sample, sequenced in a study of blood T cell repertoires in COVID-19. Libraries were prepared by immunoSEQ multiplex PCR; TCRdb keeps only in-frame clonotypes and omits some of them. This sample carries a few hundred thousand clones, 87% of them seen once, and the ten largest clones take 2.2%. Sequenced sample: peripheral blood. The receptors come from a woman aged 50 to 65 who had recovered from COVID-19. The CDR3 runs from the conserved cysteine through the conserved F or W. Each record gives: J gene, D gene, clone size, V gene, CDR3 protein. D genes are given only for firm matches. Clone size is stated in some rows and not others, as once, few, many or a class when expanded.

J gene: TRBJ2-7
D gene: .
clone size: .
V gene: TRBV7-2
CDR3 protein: CASSSQRGFEQYF

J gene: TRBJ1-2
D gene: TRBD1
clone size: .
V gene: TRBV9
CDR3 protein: CASSVGDRGRVRDGYTF

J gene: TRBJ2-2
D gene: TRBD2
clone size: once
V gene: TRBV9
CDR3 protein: CASSQRGSGGANTGELFF

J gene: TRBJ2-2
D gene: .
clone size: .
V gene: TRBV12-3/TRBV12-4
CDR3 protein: CASSLTHTGELFF

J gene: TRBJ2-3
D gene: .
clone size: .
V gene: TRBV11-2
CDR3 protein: CASSLLLADTQYF

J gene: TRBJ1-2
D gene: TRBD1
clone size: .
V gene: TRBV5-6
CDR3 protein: CASRPGTGAPGYTF

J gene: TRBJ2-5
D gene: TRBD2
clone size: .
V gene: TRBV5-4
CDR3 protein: CASSLEGLGTQETQYF

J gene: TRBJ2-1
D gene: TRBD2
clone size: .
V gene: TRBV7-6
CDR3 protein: CASSKVSSGKTSYNEQFF

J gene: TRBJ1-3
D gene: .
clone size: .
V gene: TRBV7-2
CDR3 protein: CASSFGLSGNTIYF

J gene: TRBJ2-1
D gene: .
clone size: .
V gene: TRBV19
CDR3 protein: CASSFPQRASSYNEQFF

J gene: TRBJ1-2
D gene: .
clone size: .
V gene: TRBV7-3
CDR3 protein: CASSGLGVKGYTF

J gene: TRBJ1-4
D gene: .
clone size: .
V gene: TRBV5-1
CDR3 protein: CASSLQGEKLFF

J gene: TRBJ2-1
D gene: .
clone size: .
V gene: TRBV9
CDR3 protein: CASSLTYNEQFF

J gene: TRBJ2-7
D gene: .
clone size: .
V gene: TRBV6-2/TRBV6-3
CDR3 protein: CASSYRTRSKPGSSQDEQYF

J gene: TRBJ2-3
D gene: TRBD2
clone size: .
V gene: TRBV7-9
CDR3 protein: CASSLRGDTDTQYF

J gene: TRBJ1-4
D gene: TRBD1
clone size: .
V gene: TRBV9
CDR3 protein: CASSDTGDPANEKLFF

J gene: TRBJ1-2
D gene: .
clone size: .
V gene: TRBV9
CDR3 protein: CASSEGGVGYGYTF

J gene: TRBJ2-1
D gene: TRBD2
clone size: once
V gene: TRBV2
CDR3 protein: CASRSGLAGNEQFF

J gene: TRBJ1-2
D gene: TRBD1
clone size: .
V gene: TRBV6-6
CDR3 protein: CASTDRGPHYGYTF

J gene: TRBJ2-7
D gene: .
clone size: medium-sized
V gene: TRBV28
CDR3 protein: CASSLGQGGYEQYF

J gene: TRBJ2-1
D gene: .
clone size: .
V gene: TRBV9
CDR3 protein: CASSVSLGRGADNEQFF

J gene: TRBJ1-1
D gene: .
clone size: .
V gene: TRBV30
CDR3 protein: CAWRHPGNTEAFF

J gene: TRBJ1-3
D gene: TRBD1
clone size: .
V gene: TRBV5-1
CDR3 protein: CASSLGQVSGNTIYF

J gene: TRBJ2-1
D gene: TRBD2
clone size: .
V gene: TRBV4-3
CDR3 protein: CASSTLAGEDNEQFF

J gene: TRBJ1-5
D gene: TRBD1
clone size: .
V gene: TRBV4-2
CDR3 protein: CASSQTGGSSNQPQHF

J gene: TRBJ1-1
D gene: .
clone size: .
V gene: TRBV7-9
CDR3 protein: CASSRYSEAFF

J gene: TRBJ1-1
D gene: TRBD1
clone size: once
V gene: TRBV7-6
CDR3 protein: CASSLRTGLFMNTEAFF

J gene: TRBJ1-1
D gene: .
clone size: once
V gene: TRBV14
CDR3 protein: CASSQTGMGTEAFF

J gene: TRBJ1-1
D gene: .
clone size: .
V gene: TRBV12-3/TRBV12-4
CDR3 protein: CARKPRGVPEAFF

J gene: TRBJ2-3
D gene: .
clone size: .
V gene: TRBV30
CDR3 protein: CAWSIWTSEDTQYF

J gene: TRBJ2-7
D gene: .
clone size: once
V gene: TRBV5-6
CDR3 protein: CASSLYQGEQYF

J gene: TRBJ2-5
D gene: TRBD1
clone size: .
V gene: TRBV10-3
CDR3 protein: CAIRDRADTQYF

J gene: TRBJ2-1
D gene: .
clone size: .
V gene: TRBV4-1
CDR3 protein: CASSQEPRANEQFF

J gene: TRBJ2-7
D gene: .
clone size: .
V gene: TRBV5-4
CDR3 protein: CASSPGLVPYEQYF

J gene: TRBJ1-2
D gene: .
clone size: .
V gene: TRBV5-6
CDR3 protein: CASSFFAGLFGYTF

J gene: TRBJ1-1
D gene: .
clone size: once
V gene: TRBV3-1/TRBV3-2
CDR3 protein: CASSQDEARGKAFF

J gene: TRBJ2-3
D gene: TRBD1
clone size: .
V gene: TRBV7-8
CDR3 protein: CASSLRDRGIDTQYF

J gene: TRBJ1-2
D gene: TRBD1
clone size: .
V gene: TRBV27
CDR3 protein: CASSPYTGGYGYTF

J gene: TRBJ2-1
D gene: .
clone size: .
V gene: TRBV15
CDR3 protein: CATSRALGGYNEQFF

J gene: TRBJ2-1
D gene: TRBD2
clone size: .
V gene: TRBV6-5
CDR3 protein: CASSIGRVSQEFF

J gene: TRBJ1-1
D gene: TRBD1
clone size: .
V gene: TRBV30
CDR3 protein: CAWKRGQRMNTEAFF

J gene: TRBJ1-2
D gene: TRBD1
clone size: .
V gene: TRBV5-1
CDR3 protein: CASSEGARAYGYTF

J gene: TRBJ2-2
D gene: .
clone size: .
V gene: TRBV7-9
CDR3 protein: CASSPSGELFF

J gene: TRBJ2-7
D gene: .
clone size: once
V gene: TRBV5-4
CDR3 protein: CASSLAGAWEQYF

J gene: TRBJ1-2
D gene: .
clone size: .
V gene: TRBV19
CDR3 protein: CASSSRESYGYTF

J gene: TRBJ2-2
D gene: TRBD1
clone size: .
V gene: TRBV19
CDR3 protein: CASNTGVGSNTGELFF

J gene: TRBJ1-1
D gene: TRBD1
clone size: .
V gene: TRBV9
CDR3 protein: CASSPFMTGEGTEAFF

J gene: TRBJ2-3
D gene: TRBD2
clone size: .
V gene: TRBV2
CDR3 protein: CASSPTSGRALLGTDTQYF

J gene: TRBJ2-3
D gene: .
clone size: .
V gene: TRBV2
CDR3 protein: CASSSYLGNTQYF

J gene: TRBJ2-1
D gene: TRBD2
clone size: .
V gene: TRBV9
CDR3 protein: CASSVSGSYNEQFF

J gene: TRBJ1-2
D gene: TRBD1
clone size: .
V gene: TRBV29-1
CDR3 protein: CSVQGQGYYGYTF

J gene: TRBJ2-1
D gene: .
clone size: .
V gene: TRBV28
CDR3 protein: CASSFGNRVGQFF

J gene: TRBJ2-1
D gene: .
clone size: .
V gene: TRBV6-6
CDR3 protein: CASSYSNSNEQFF

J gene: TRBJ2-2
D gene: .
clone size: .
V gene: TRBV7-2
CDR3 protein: CASSLESETGELFF